The 14 T cell receptor beta chains below were found in one sample sequenced in a study of low-dose radiotherapy and immunotherapy resistance in tumors. Time point described: after trial treatment. Treatment here: LDRT plus nivolumab, ipilimumab, low-dose cyclophosphamide and aspirin (RACIN trial). The TCRs were subjected to amplification over about 19 PCR cycles employing a constant-region primer in conjunction with a V-primer adapter. One entry per CDR3 protein, called by TCRdb with MiXCR from the reads. The sample includes some 52,000 distinct CDR3 sequences, approximately 35% of them seen just once. Sequences were derived from PBMCs, sampled after low-dose radiotherapy plus immunotherapy. The receptors stem from a male donor with rectosigmoid adenocarcinoma.

This clonotype was found many times. CDR3 in amino acids: CASSFQSSYEQYF. The CDR3 nucleotides are TGTGCCAGCAGTTTTCAGAGCTCCTACGAGCAGTACTTC. The V call is TRBV28, the J call TRBJ2-7; unclear D gene. CDR3 length: 13 residues. CDR1 is MDHEN and CDR2 is SYDVKM in the germline V gene. Trimming left V 3 bases short and J 0 bases short, with 6 bases between.

Regarding this clonotype: A read error likely explains this, since a far larger clone differs by one base. CDR3 nucleotides: TGTGCCAGCAGCCAAGACGTGGAAGTGAACACTGAAGCTTTCTTT. Its protein product is CASSQDVEVNTEAFF. V usage is TRBV12-3 or TRBV12-4 and J usage is TRBJ1-1; D remains ambiguous. V was cut by 6 bases and J by 0 bases, with 14 bases left in between. The CDR3 consists of 15 residues.

This clonotype has ten or more counts. This rearrangement joins TRBV6-6 to TRBJ2-7, with D perhaps assigned TRBD1 or TRBD2 (5 bases each). Germline-derived CDR1 and CDR2 are MNHNY and SVGAGI (reference sequence). The germline V and J ends were trimmed by 3 bases and 10 bases, with 13 bases remaining between them. This CDR3 region has 12 residues. CDR3 sequence reads: CASSYIQGPQYF. CDR3 bases: TGTGCCAGCAGTTATATTCAGGGACCCCAGTACTTC.

CDR3 residues: CASSLATGGYYGYTF. As DNA, the CDR3 is TGTGCCAGCAGCTTAGCCACAGGGGGCTACTATGGCTACACCTTC. This chain joins TRBV7-2 and TRBJ1-2; 9 bases are a match to TRBD1. Trimming took 0 bases from V and 3 from J; bases not matched to a gene: 2. Germline V gene data show CDR1 as SGHTA and CDR2 as FQGNSA. This CDR3 comprises 15 residues.

This clonotype has ten or more counts. J is TRBJ2-7 and V is TRBV28; TRBD1 aligns across 9 bases. V dropped 5 bases and J dropped 3; count of bases not matched to a gene: 8. Germline V CDR1 and CDR2: MDHEN, SYDVKM. This CDR3 region has 15 residues. The CDR3 bases are TGTGCCAGCAGTCCCGGACAGGGGAAAATCTACGAGCAGTACTTC. Translated: CASSPGQGKIYEQYF.

This clonotype has just one count. A far bigger clonotype differs at one base, so this is likely a read error. This chain links TRBV12-3 or TRBV12-4 with TRBJ2-5, with 7 bases identical to TRBD1. The CDR3 totals 18 residues. V lost 2 bases to trimming and J lost 11 bases; unmatched junction nucleotides: 23. The CDR3 DNA reads TGTGCCAGCAGTTTATTCGTCTTCGGACAGGAGGCCTACAATGAGCAGTACTTC. The encoded protein is CASSLFVFGQEAYNEQYF.

This clonotype showed up many times. This chain connects TRBV28 to TRBJ2-4; D possibly corresponds to TRBD2 (5 bases). The CDR3 is 14 residues long. Per germline, CDR1 MDHEN and CDR2 SYDVKM. Trimming shortened V by 4 bases and J by 8 bases, and 15 bases separated the two germline ends. The CDR3 nucleotides read TGTGCCAGCAGTTCCCCAGGACTCGTGGACATTCAGTACTTC. Its translation is CASSSPGLVDIQYF.

This clonotype was observed a handful of times. The rearrangement uses TRBV30 and TRBJ1-1; 8 nucleotides match TRBD1. The CDR3 is made up of 16 amino acids. Germline V lookup: CDR1 GTSNPN, CDR2 SVGIG (reference sequence). V gave up 2 bases and J gave up 5 bases; unmatched junction bases: 13. In nucleotides, the CDR3 is TGTGCCTGGAGTACATCAAGGACAGGGAGATGGACTGAAGCTTTCTTT. Protein: CAWSTSRTGRWTEAFF. Based on the CDR3 plus reference TRBV30 and TRBJ1-1, the full variable domain is SQTIHQWPATLVQPVGSPLSLECTVEGTSNPNLYWYRQAAGRGLQLLFYSVGIGQISSEVPQNLSASRPQDRQFILSSKKLLLSDSGFYLCAWSTSRTGRWTEAFFGQGTRLTVV.

The chain carries TRBV7-2 and TRBJ2-5; 10 bases map to TRBD2. V dropped 3 bases and J dropped 1; count of bases not matched to a gene: 5. The length of the CDR3 is 16 residues. The V gene's germline CDR1 is SGHTA and CDR2 FQGNSA. The CDR3 nucleotides read TGTGCCAGCAGCTTGGTAGCGGGGGGCCTCCAAGAGACCCAGTACTTC. Encoded protein: CASSLVAGGLQETQYF.

The rearrangement uses TRBV19 and TRBJ1-6; D remains ambiguous. V lost 5 bases and J lost 7, with 12 bases in between. CDR3 length: 14 amino acids. Per the germline V gene, CDR1 is LNHDA and CDR2 is SQIVND (reference sequence). The CDR3 DNA sequence: TGTGCCAGTAGTCCGCAGAACACCAATTCACCCCTCCACTTT. This translates into CASSPQNTNSPLHF.

Comments on this clonotype: This likely reflects a read error, since a far larger clone is one base away. The CDR3 carries no conserved terminal phenylalanine or tryptophan, so it likely arises from a read error. It is unclear where the CDR3 begins or ends on the DNA, so no DNA is shown, and the CDR3 is as TCRdb lists it. The chain couples TRBV26 to TRBJ2-7. TRBV26 is tagged as a pseudogene. From its first to its last residue, the CDR3 has 13 amino acids. The CDR3 sequence: CASVYGNSYEQYL.

This clonotype was picked up a small number of times. The CDR3 spells CAISPGLGYTDTQYF. DNA of the CDR3: TGTGCCATCAGTCCGGGACTGGGATACACAGATACGCAGTATTTT. This chain uses TRBV10-3 with TRBJ2-3, with D possibly matching TRBD2 (6 bases). Trimming pared 5 bases from V and 2 bases from J, leaving 14 bases between. Germline-derived CDR1 and CDR2 are ENHRY and SYGVKD. The CDR3 contains 15 residues.

This clonotype was detected only a few times. The chain uses TRBV28 and TRBJ1-2; D unresolved. Trimming shortened V by 5 bases and J by 8 bases, and 12 bases separated the two germline ends. The CDR3 length is 12 residues. Germline V gene lookup returns CDR1 MDHEN and CDR2 SYDVKM. The CDR3 DNA reads as TGTGCCAGCAGTACACCCACCGGCGGCTACACCTTC. Its protein product is CASSTPTGGYTF.

The J gene is TRBJ2-1, the V gene TRBV6-1; a possible D gene is TRBD2 (6 bases). Trimming took 11 bases from V and 6 from J, leaving 17 bases between them. CDR1 and CDR2 from the germline V gene are MNHNS and SASEGT. This CDR3 has 13 amino acids. The CDR3 sequence: CACHRDSLNEQFF. The CDR3 DNA follows: TGTGCCTGCCATAGGGACTCTCTCAATGAGCAGTTCTTC.